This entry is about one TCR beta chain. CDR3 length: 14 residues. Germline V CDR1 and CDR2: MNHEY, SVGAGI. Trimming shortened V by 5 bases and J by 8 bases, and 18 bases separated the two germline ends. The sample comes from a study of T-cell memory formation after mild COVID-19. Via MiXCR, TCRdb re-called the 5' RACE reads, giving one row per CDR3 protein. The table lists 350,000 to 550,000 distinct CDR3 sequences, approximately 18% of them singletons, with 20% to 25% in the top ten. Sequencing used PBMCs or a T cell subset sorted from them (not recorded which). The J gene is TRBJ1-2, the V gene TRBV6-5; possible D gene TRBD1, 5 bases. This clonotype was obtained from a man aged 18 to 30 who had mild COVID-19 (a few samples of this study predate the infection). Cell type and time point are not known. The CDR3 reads CASSQRDGRLGYTF. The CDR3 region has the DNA TGTGCCAGCAGTCAACGGGACGGCCGCCTGGGCTACACCTTC.